Shown below are 32 T cell receptor beta chains from a single sample sequenced in a study of CD8 T cells in Susac syndrome (dated by TCRdb to between 2019 and 2020). The library was obtained by the immunoSEQ multiplex PCR assay. RNA was extracted using the RNeasy kit, and roughly 0.45 to 1 microgram was reverse transcribed with random hexamers. TCRdb redid the processing of the public reads, applying fastp at Q25 and MiXCR, and retained in-frame beta chains. One record per CDR3 amino acid sequence lists the most common genes and DNA. This sample has 95,000 to 150,000 distinct CDR3 sequences in its table, and about 94% of those were observed once. About 0.28% of the sample is in the top ten clones. Sequenced material: CD8+ T cells from PBMCs. The receptors were sampled from a human donor with Susac syndrome.

CDR3 protein: CASSQTSGDTGELFF. The CDR3 region has the DNA TGTGCCAGCAGCCAGACAAGTGGTGACACCGGGGAGCTGTTTTTT. This chain uses TRBV7-8 with TRBJ2-2; D not resolved. Germline values: CDR1 SGHVS, CDR2 FQNEAQ. The CDR3 has 15 residues. V gave up 5 bases and J gave up 3 bases, with 13 bases separating them.

The chain couples TRBV5-1 to TRBJ2-1; 8 nucleotides line up with TRBD2. CDR3 length equals 16 residues. Germline V gene lookup returns CDR1 SGHRS and CDR2 YFSETQ. V lost 4 bases and J lost 4; bases outside the gene matches: 10. The CDR3 is CASSTERGRHYNEQFF. The CDR3 bases are TGCGCCAGCAGCACGGAGCGGGGGCGACATTACAATGAGCAGTTCTTC.

V is TRBV29-1 and J is TRBJ1-2, with 7 bases lining up with TRBD1. J lost 1 base, V lost 3 bases, and 11 bases had no gene match. The CDR3 has 16 residues. Germline V lookup: CDR1 SQVTM, CDR2 ANQGSEA. CDR3 in amino acids: CSVDEGQSMDNYGYTF. The DNA for the CDR3 is TGCAGCGTTGACGAGGGACAGTCGATGGATAACTATGGCTACACCTTC.

The rearrangement links TRBV29-1 to TRBJ2-1; D gene ambiguous. The CDR3 loop spans 10 amino acids. CDR1 and CDR2 (germline): SQVTM, ANQGSEA. The germline V and J ends were trimmed by 3 bases and 5 bases, with 2 bases remaining between them. Written as DNA, the CDR3 is TGCAGCGTTGATGACAATGAGCAGTTCTTC. Translated: CSVDDNEQFF.

CDR3 protein: CASSPYRPASYNEQFF. The CDR3 DNA follows: TGTGCCAGCAGCCCCTACCGCCCAGCCTCATACAATGAGCAGTTCTTC. The genes are TRBV7-6 and TRBJ2-1; D unresolved. The CDR3 length is 16 residues. The V gene lost 5 bases and the J gene lost 4 bases, with 18 bases spanning the gap. Per germline, CDR1 SGHVS and CDR2 FNYEAQ.

The chain combines TRBV28 with TRBJ2-5; possibly TRBD1 or TRBD2 for D (7 bases each). Per the germline V gene, CDR1 is MDHEN and CDR2 is SYDVKM. Trimming cost V 6 bases and J 4 bases, with 15 bases left between them. This CDR3 is built from 14 residues. The CDR3 sequence is CASRPTGRAETQYF. The CDR3 DNA sequence: TGTGCCAGCAGACCGACAGGGAGGGCAGAGACCCAGTACTTC.

The CDR3 loop reads CASSQESAATEAFF. The CDR3 DNA reads as TGCGCCAGCAGCCAAGAGTCGGCGGCCACTGAAGCTTTCTTT. V and J are TRBV4-1 and TRBJ1-1, with no clear D. Germline CDR1 reads MGHRA; CDR2 reads YSYEKL. The CDR3 spans 14 residues. Trimming removed 0 bases from V and 4 bases from J, with 9 bases in between.

The chain combines TRBV12-3 or TRBV12-4 with TRBJ1-6; no reliable D call. Trimming took 6 bases from V and 6 from J, leaving 15 bases between them. CDR3 size: 15 residues. CDR3 in amino acids: CASRMPPGPNSPLHF. DNA of the CDR3: TGTGCCAGCAGGATGCCCCCCGGGCCTAATTCACCCCTCCACTTT.

This clonotype was counted a single time. The chain links TRBV20-1 to TRBJ2-3; 8 bases align to TRBD1. The germline V gene encodes CDR1 DFQATT and CDR2 SNEGSKA (reference sequence). V lost 2 bases, J lost 1 base, and 5 bases stayed unmatched. This CDR3 spans 15 amino acids. CDR3 in amino acids: CSARPQDRGTDTQYF. The CDR3 DNA reads TGCAGTGCTAGACCCCAGGACAGGGGCACAGATACGCAGTATTTT.

The chain combines TRBV30 with TRBJ2-1; D is uncertain. The germline V gene has CDR1 GTSNPN and CDR2 SVGIG (reference sequence). The CDR3 runs 11 residues. The V gene lost 2 bases and the J gene lost 10 bases, with 9 bases spanning the gap. The CDR3 sequence is CAWSMGIEQFF. The CDR3 bases are TGTGCCTGGAGTATGGGCATAGAGCAGTTCTTC.

The chain carries TRBV27 and TRBJ2-7, with 9 bases that match TRBD1. This CDR3 is built from 14 residues. The V gene's germline CDR1 is MNHEY and CDR2 SMNVEV (reference sequence). The J segment lost 5 bases and the V segment lost 6 bases, leaving 8 bases of the junction unmatched. CDR3 sequence: CASSPGTGLNEQYF. DNA of the CDR3: TGTGCCAGCAGCCCCGGGACAGGGCTTAACGAGCAGTACTTC.

The J gene is TRBJ2-5, the V gene TRBV29-1, with 10 nucleotides matching TRBD2. Germline V gene data show CDR1 as SQVTM and CDR2 as ANQGSEA. The CDR3 length is 14 residues. V shed 6 bases, J shed 3 bases, and the junction held 7 bases outside the gene matches. CDR3 nucleotide sequence: TGCAGCGTAGAACGGACTAGCGGAAAAGAGACCCAGTACTTC. Translated: CSVERTSGKETQYF.

This chain uses TRBV6-2 or TRBV6-3 with TRBJ1-5; perhaps TRBD1 as D (5 bases). Germline V gives CDR1 MNHEY, CDR2 SVGEGT. Trimming cost V 4 bases and J 6 bases, with 13 bases left between them. The CDR3 is 14 residues long. The CDR3 nucleotides read TGTGCCAGCAGTTGGAGGGAGGGGAGTCAGCCCCAGCATTTT. Protein: CASSWREGSQPQHF.

V is TRBV7-9 and J is TRBJ2-7, with D possibly matching TRBD2 (6 bases). Per germline, CDR1 SEHNR and CDR2 FQNEAQ (reference sequence). The length of the CDR3 is 12 residues. The CDR3 sequence is CVTRTGAYEQYF. For the CDR3, the DNA is TGTGTTACCAGGACGGGGGCCTACGAGCAGTACTTC.

This rearrangement joins TRBV18 to TRBJ1-2; 10 bases fit TRBD1. CDR3 size: 17 residues. The germline CDR1 and CDR2 sequences are KGHSH and LQKENI. V was clipped by 3 bases and J by 1 base; unmatched bases: 8. This CDR3 reads CASSPGDRGPVNYGYTF. CDR3 bases: TGTGCCAGCTCACCCGGGGACAGGGGTCCCGTTAACTATGGCTACACCTTC.

This chain uses TRBV4-3 with TRBJ1-1; D remains ambiguous. CDR1 and CDR2 from the germline V gene are LGHNA and YSLEER. This CDR3 is 14 amino acids long. Between the trimmed V and J ends, which lost 2 bases and 5 bases, there was a span of 12 bases. CDR3: CASSQWTMGTEAFF. In DNA, the CDR3 is TGCGCCAGCAGCCAATGGACCATGGGGACTGAAGCTTTCTTT.

The chain combines TRBV30 with TRBJ2-1; no clear D. The CDR3 runs 12 residues. The V gene's germline CDR1 is GTSNPN and CDR2 SVGIG (reference sequence). V was trimmed by 0 bases and J by 9 bases, leaving 9 bases between them. CDR3 protein: CAWSVLMGEQFF. The CDR3 DNA is TGTGCCTGGAGTGTACTTATGGGTGAGCAGTTCTTC.

The chain has TRBV6-2 or TRBV6-3 and TRBJ2-1, with TRBD1 identical over 7 bases. The ends lost 2 bases at V and 4 bases at J; junction bases unmatched: 2. CDR1 MNHEY and CDR2 SVGEGT come from the germline V gene. The CDR3 is 14 amino acids. Written as DNA, the CDR3 is TGTGCCAGCAGTTACGCAGGGGGTTACAATGAGCAGTTCTTC. Protein sequence: CASSYAGGYNEQFF.

The V gene is TRBV7-8, the J gene TRBJ1-1, with D maybe TRBD1 (6 bases). This CDR3 has 17 amino acids. V was pared by 3 bases and J by 0 bases, with 17 bases between. Germline V gene data show CDR1 as SGHVS and CDR2 as FQNEAQ. CDR3 DNA sequence: TGTGCCAGCAGCTTTCCGGGGGCGCGTCCCATGAACACTGAAGCTTTCTTT. Its translation is CASSFPGARPMNTEAFF. The variable domain in full, with the rest retrieved from reference TRBV7-8 and TRBJ1-1, is GAGVSQSPRYKVAKRGQDVALRCDPISGHVSLFWYQQALGQGPEFLTYFQNEAQLDKSGLPSDRFFAERPEGSVSTLKIQRTQQEDSAVYLCASSFPGARPMNTEAFFGQGTRLTVV.

The chain links TRBV2 to TRBJ2-5; tentative D call: TRBD1 (6 bases). This CDR3 spans 12 amino acids. Germline values: CDR1 SNHLY, CDR2 FYNNEI. The V and J ends lost 8 bases and 3 bases respectively, with 10 bases between them. This CDR3 reads CASRTVKETQYF. The CDR3 coding sequence is TGTGCCAGCCGGACAGTTAAAGAGACCCAGTACTTC.

The gene calls are TRBV14 and TRBJ1-1; possible D gene TRBD1, 5 bases. Deletions cut 0 bases from V and 4 bases from J, with 12 bases between. This CDR3 is built from 15 residues. Germline V gene sequence: CDR1 SGHDN, CDR2 FVKESK. DNA for the CDR3: TGTGCCAGCAGCCAAGATCCAGGGTGGGGCACTGAAGCTTTCTTT. Its protein product is CASSQDPGWGTEAFF. Complete variable domain (other parts from reference TRBV14 and TRBJ1-1): EAGVTQFPSHSVIEKGQTVTLRCDPISGHDNLYWYRRVMGKEIKFLLHFVKESKQDESGMPNNRFLAERTGGTYSTLKVQPAELEDSGVYFCASSQDPGWGTEAFFGQGTRLTVV.

The chain is built from TRBV12-3 or TRBV12-4 and TRBJ2-7; unclear D gene. V lost 5 bases and J 4 bases, leaving 15 bases between the germline ends. This CDR3 is 14 amino acids long. CDR3 region: CASSAPGPTYEQYF. CDR3 sequence (DNA): TGTGCCAGCAGTGCCCCGGGCCCTACTTACGAGCAGTACTTC.

This rearrangement joins TRBV4-3 to TRBJ2-7; no reliable D call. V lost 0 bases and J 10 bases, leaving 19 bases between the germline ends. There are 15 residues in the CDR3. Germline V gene lookup returns CDR1 LGHNA and CDR2 YSLEER. DNA for the CDR3: TGCGCCAGCAGCCAAGATCGAGCCGGTCCCGCCGAACAGTACTTC. It encodes CASSQDRAGPAEQYF.

J is TRBJ1-1 and V is TRBV4-2, with D maybe TRBD1 (5 bases). The CDR3 totals 11 residues. Between the trimmed V and J ends, which lost 0 bases and 10 bases, there was a span of 6 bases. Per the germline V gene, CDR1 is LGHNA and CDR2 is YNFKEQ. The CDR3 bases are TGTGCCAGCAGCCAAGACGGGGGAGCTTTCTTT. Translating it yields CASSQDGGAFF.

CDR3 region: CASGGGGTPFEAFF. CDR3 nucleotide sequence: TGTGCCAGCGGGGGTGGAGGGACTCCCTTTGAAGCTTTCTTT. This rearrangement joins TRBV7-9 to TRBJ1-1; tentative D call: TRBD1 (5 bases). Per germline, CDR1 SEHNR and CDR2 FQNEAQ (reference sequence). There are 14 residues in the CDR3. The ends were cut back, 8 bases at V and 7 bases at J, with 20 bases in the middle.

V gene TRBV11-2 combines with J gene TRBJ2-1, with D tentatively TRBD2 (5 bases). CDR1 SGHAT and CDR2 FQNNGV come from the germline V gene. This CDR3 region has 10 residues. V shed 4 bases and J shed 10 bases, with 5 bases lying between them. The CDR3 region is CASSSGEQFF. In nucleotides, the CDR3 is TGTGCCAGCAGCTCGGGGGAGCAGTTCTTC.

The chain carries TRBV25-1 and TRBJ2-1; D is uncertain. The CDR3 sequence is 12 residues long. The V end lost 6 bases, the J end lost 10 bases, and 13 bases lay between the germline ends. The V gene's germline CDR1 is MGHDK and CDR2 SYGVNS. In nucleotides, the CDR3 is TGTGCCAGCAGCCTCCCTTACGGCGAGCAGTTCTTC. Translation: CASSLPYGEQFF.

J is TRBJ2-7 and V is TRBV20-1, with D possibly TRBD2 on 6 matching bases. This CDR3 has 15 amino acids. Germline V gives CDR1 DFQATT, CDR2 SNEGSKA (reference sequence). V was pared by 6 bases and J by 0 bases, with 18 bases between. For the CDR3, the DNA is TGCAGTGCCACCTCCCCACCGGGGGACTCCTACGAGCAGTACTTC. Amino acid sequence: CSATSPPGDSYEQYF.

V gene TRBV3-1 combines with J gene TRBJ2-1, with 7 bases identical to TRBD2. V lost 4 bases to trimming and J lost 3 bases; unmatched junction nucleotides: 12. CDR1 LGHDT and CDR2 YNNKEL come from the germline V gene (reference sequence). The CDR3 has 17 amino acids. The CDR3 protein is CASSPDVGLDNYNEQFF. For the CDR3, the DNA is TGTGCCAGCAGCCCCGACGTTGGACTAGACAACTACAATGAGCAGTTCTTC.

The chain recombines TRBV11-2 with TRBJ1-5; tentatively, D is TRBD1 (5 bases). The germline CDR1 and CDR2 sequences are SGHAT and FQNNGV. The CDR3 covers 16 residues. The V end was cut by 5 bases, the J end by 3 bases, with 17 bases between. The CDR3 spells CASSQVRGAANQPQHF. CDR3 nucleotide sequence: TGTGCCAGCAGCCAAGTACGTGGGGCAGCCAATCAGCCCCAGCATTTT.

The gene calls are TRBV12-3 or TRBV12-4 and TRBJ2-7; 9 bases map to TRBD1. The CDR3 spans 16 residues. Unmatched junction bases numbered 10, after V lost 4 bases and J lost 3 bases. CDR3 amino acids: CASSSRGQGSIYEQYF. The CDR3 bases are TGTGCCAGCAGTTCCCGAGGACAGGGGAGTATCTACGAGCAGTACTTC.

The rearrangement joins TRBV4-1 to TRBJ2-7; 7 bases are a match to TRBD2. The CDR3 length is 15 residues. Germline CDR1 is MGHRA and CDR2 is YSYEKL. V shed 1 base and J 4 bases; nucleotides not matched to a gene: 7. CDR3 bases: TGCGCCAGCAGCCAAGTTTCGGGACTATCGTACGAGCAGTACTTC. Residues: CASSQVSGLSYEQYF.